There are a few counts of the clone carrying this T cell receptor beta chain. What it recognizes is unknown. The sample comes from a study of T cells in Graves' hyperthyroidism and ophthalmopathy. Findings of the study overall: Onset of ophthalmopathy came a median approximately 6.8 months after the model predicted it.

Amplified TCR beta CDR3 regions came from RNA transcripts. During a first-round RT-PCR of the TCR CDR3, the HTBI primer set was used. Each CDR3 protein is one row after TCRdb ran MiXCR on the multiplex PCR reads. The repertoire holds 300,000 to 400,000 distinct CDR3 sequences, with under 20% as singletons. The germline CDR1 and CDR2 sequences are DFQATT and SNEGSKA (reference sequence). V dropped 1 base and J dropped 0; count of bases not matched to a gene: 9. This CDR3 is built from 17 residues. Diagnoses were established using clinical symptoms, serum thyroxine and TRAb, thyroid ultrasound and orbital computed tomography.

Material for sequencing was blood. The TCR was taken from a man aged 18-30 years with Graves' ophthalmopathy. V and J are TRBV20-1 and TRBJ2-5; 9 bases are a match to TRBD2. CDR3: CSARVGAGGTYQETQYF. In nucleotides, the CDR3 is TGCAGTGCTAGAGTGGGAGCGGGGGGAACTTACCAAGAGACCCAGTACTTC.